A selection of T cell receptor beta chains follows, all from one sample in a study of T cell responses to AZD1222 COVID-19 vaccine. The assay was immunoSEQ multiplex PCR, and TCRdb's table has in-frame clones only and misses some. Of about 120,000 clones listed, approximately 85% were seen once; the top ten hold approximately 8.8%. The sequencing used peripheral blood, collected on day 0 of AZD1222 vaccination. All receptors come from an adult in good health. The CDR3 runs from the conserved cysteine through the conserved F or W. D genes are given only for firm matches.

len | v_gene | d_gene | CDR3aa
18 | TRBV3-1/TRBV3-2 | TRBD2 | CASSQDHPTLAGGREQFF
14 | TRBV6-5 | . | CAIQLGQNTGELFF
16 | TRBV12-2 | . | CASRLSPRRGGSKQFF
14 | TRBV19 | . | CASSFEGRNYGYTF
13 | TRBV5-1 | . | CASTFSDSYEQYF
14 | TRBV6-1 | . | CASSEAGANEKLFF
12 | TRBV12-3/TRBV12-4 | . | CASSSTVNEQFF
15 | TRBV19 | TRBD1 | CASSIGDSPNYGYTF
15 | TRBV6-4 | . | CASSTQGQTADTQYF
13 | TRBV4-3 | . | CASSPQANYGYTF
16 | TRBV4-2 | TRBD1 | CASSQAGTGPGDTQYF
14 | TRBV28 | . | CASSLRAFNTEAFF
12 | TRBV6-2/TRBV6-3 | . | CASSYGIDEQYF
15 | TRBV29-1 | TRBD2 | CSAGGASGGQETQYF
13 | TRBV29-1 | TRBD1 | CSVDRGPENIQYF
16 | TRBV3-1/TRBV3-2 | . | CASSQGLGGAPDTQYF
15 | TRBV20-1 | . | CSASSRAMGGTEAFF
18 | TRBV5-4 | . | CASSTNNGRSSSNYGYTF
15 | TRBV15 | . | CATSSQWGSTDTQYF
12 | TRBV27 | . | CASSSLNYEQYF
15 | TRBV27 | TRBD1 | CASSSTITGDQPQHF
10 | TRBV3-1/TRBV3-2 | . | CASSQDLRVF
14 | TRBV6-5 | . | CASSPNTGFYGYTF
16 | TRBV15 | . | CATSRARWGSYNEQFF
13 | TRBV5-3 | . | CARSFGVRQEQFF
13 | TRBV6-5 | TRBD1 | CASSSPQGTPLHF
14 | TRBV5-1 | TRBD2 | CASSQTSVPYEQYF
14 | TRBV7-9 | TRBD1 | CAGARQGADNEQFF
15 | TRBV7-6 | . | CASSLQPGHGNTIYF
14 | TRBV7-2 | . | CASSLNPMNSPLHF
15 | TRBV6-5 | . | CASRLTEGGNSPLHF
13 | TRBV5-1 | TRBD1 | CASSLPDREKLFF
13 | TRBV7-3 | . | CASSLLTDTEAFF
15 | TRBV2 | . | CASSVGYTTNEKLFF
15 | TRBV28 | . | CASSLSGGPLGPQHF
15 | TRBV7-2 | TRBD1 | CASSSFGTGHYEQYF
17 | TRBV11-3 | TRBD1 | CASSLDLLGGGTDTQYF
14 | TRBV7-2 | . | CASTSGHMNTEAFF
13 | TRBV19 | . | CAAEDSGANVLTF
13 | TRBV25-1 | . | CASSAGGSQPQHF
16 | TRBV5-1 | . | CASSWRGTESYNEQFF
15 | TRBV19 | TRBD1 | CASSTFSGTEYEQYF
15 | TRBV7-6 | . | CASSLTQGPAYEQYF
12 | TRBV7-9 | . | CASSLGGEKLFF
15 | TRBV11-3 | . | CASSFPRERGNTIYF
14 | TRBV29-1 | . | CSVSGGANTGELFF
17 | TRBV3-1/TRBV3-2 | TRBD2 | CASSQTPGTRGTGELFF
11 | TRBV11-3 | . | CASSAQKENFF
14 | TRBV9 | . | CASSVDAYSYEQYF
13 | TRBV2 | TRBD1 | CASTTGLDYGYTF
16 | TRBV2 | TRBD2 | CASVGLAGFQSREQYF
15 | TRBV9 | . | CASSVSQGLKYGYTF
13 | TRBV6-5 | . | CASILLRDSPLHF
13 | TRBV19 | TRBD1 | CASSIDRGLGYTF